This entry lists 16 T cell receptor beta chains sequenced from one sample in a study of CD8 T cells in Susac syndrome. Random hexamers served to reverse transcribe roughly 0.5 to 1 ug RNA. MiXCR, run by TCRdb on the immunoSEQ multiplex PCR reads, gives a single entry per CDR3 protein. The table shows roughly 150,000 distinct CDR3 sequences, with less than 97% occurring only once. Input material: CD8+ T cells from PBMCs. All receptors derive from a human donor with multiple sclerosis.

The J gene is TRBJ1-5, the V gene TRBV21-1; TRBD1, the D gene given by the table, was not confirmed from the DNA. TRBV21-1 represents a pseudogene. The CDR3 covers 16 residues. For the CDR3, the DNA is TGTGCCAGCAGCCCCACTTGGACAGGGAACAATCAGCCCCAGCATTTT. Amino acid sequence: CASSPTWTGNNQPQHF.

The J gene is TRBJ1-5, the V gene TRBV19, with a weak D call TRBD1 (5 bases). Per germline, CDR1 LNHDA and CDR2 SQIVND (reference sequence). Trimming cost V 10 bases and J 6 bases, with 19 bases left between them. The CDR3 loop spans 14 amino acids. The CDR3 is CATNDRGEVQPQHF. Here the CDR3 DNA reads TGTGCCACCAACGACAGAGGGGAGGTTCAGCCCCAGCATTTT.

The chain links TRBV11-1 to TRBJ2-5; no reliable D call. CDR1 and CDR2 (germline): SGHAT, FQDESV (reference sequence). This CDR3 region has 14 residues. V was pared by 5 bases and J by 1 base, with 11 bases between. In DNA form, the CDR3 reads TGTGCCAGCAGCCTAGTGGGTCTCCAAGAGACCCAGTACTTC. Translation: CASSLVGLQETQYF. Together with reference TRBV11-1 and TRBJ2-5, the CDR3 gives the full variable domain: EAEVAQSPRYKITEKSQAVAFWCDPISGHATLYWYRQILGQGPELLVQFQDESVVDDSQLPKDRFSAERLKGVDSTLKIQPAELGDSAMYLCASSLVGLQETQYFGPGTRLLVL.

The CDR3 is CASSLAGNNEQFF. DNA of the CDR3: TGCGCCAGCAGCTTGGCTGGTAACAATGAGCAGTTCTTC. V usage is TRBV5-1 and J usage is TRBJ2-1; D call uncertain. The V and J ends lost 0 bases and 5 bases respectively, with 6 bases between them. The CDR3 covers 13 residues. Germline V gene data show CDR1 as SGHRS and CDR2 as YFSETQ.

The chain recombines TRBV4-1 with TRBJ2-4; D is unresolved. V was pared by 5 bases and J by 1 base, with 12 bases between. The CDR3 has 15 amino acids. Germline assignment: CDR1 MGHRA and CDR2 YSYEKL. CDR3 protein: CASSYTYGAKNIQYF. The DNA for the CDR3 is TGCGCCAGCAGCTACACCTATGGGGCCAAAAACATTCAGTACTTC.

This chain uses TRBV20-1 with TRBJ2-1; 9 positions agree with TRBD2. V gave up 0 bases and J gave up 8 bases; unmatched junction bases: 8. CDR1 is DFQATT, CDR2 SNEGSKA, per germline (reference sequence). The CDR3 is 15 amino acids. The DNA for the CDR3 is TGCAGTGCTAGAGACGGCGGGGGGGCAGTAGATGAGCAGTTCTTC. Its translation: CSARDGGGAVDEQFF.

The CDR3 protein is CSATRYGGIPYNEQFF. DNA of the CDR3: TGCAGTGCAACTAGGTATGGGGGGATCCCCTACAATGAGCAGTTCTTC. J is TRBJ2-1 and V is TRBV20-1; the D gene is possibly TRBD2 (6 bases). The germline V and J ends were trimmed by 6 bases and 2 bases, with 20 bases remaining between them. The CDR3 extends over 16 amino acids. The germline V gene has CDR1 DFQATT and CDR2 SNEGSKA (reference sequence).

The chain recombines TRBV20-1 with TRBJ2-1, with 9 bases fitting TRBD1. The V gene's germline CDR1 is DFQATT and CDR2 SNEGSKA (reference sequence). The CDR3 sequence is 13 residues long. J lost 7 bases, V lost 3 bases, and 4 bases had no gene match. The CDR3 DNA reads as TGCAGTGCTAGGGACAGGGGACGGAATGAGCAGTTCTTC. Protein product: CSARDRGRNEQFF.

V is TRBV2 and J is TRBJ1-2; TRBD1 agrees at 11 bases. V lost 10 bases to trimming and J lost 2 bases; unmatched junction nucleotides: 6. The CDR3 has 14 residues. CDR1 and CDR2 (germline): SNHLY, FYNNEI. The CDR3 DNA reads TGTGCCATCGCGGGACAGGGGGAAAACTATGGCTACACCTTC. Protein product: CAIAGQGENYGYTF.

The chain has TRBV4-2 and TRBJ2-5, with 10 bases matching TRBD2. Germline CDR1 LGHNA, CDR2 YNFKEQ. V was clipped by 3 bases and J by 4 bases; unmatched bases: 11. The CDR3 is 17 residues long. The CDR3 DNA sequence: TGTGCCAGCAGCCAGGTAGCGGGGGGCACGGCGGGAGAGACCCAGTACTTC. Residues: CASSQVAGGTAGETQYF.

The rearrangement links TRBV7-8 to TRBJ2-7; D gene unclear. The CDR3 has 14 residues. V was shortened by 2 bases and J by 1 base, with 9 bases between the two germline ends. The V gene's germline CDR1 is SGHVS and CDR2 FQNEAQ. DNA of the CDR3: TGTGCCAGCAGCTTACGGAACACATCCTACGAGCAGTACGTC. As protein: CASSLRNTSYEQYV.

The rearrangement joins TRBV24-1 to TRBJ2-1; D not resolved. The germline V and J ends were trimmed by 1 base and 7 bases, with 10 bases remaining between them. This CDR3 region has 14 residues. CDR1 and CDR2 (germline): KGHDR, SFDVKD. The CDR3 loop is CATSDFRQPNEQFF. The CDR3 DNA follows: TGTGCCACCAGTGATTTTAGGCAGCCTAATGAGCAGTTCTTC.

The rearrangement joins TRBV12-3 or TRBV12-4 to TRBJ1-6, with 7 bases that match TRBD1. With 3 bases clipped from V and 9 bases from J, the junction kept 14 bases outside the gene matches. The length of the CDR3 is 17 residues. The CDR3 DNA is TGTGCCAGCAGTTTTATGTTCGGACAGGCCCAAGGTTCACCCCTCCACTTT. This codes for CASSFMFGQAQGSPLHF.

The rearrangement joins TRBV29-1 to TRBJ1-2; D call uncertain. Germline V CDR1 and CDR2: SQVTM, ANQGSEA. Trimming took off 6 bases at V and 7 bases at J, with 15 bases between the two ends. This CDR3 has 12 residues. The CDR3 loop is CSVIGWNGGYTF. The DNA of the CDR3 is TGCAGCGTAATTGGATGGAATGGTGGCTACACCTTC.

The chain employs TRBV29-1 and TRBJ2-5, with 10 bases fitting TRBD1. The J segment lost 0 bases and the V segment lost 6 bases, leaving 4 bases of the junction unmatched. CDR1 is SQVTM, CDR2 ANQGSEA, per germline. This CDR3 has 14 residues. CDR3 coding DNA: TGCAGCGTCGACGGGACAGGGGACCAAGAGACCCAGTACTTC. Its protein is CSVDGTGDQETQYF.

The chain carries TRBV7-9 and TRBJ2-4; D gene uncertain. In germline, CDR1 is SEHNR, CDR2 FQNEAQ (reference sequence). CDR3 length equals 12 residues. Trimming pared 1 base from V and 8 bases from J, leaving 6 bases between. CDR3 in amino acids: CASSLGTDIQYF. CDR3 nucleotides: TGTGCCAGCAGCTTAGGAACCGACATTCAGTACTTC.